The TCR beta chain described here comes from a study of blood T cell repertoires in COVID-19. Germline loops: CDR1 SEHNR, CDR2 FQNEAQ (reference sequence). Trimming took 5 bases from V and 0 from J, leaving 14 bases between them. The CDR3 covers 15 residues. The assay was immunoSEQ multiplex PCR, and TCRdb's table has in-frame clones only and misses some. The sample carries under 200,000 clones, around 74% recorded once. The sequence was obtained from a woman of 80 years or more with acute or convalescent COVID-19. The specimen was peripheral blood. The chain couples TRBV7-9 to TRBJ2-7, with a weak D call TRBD2 (6 bases). The CDR3 DNA sequence: TGTGCCAGCAGCCCGGGAGACACCGCCTCCTACGAGCAGTACTTC. Residues: CASSPGDTASYEQYF.